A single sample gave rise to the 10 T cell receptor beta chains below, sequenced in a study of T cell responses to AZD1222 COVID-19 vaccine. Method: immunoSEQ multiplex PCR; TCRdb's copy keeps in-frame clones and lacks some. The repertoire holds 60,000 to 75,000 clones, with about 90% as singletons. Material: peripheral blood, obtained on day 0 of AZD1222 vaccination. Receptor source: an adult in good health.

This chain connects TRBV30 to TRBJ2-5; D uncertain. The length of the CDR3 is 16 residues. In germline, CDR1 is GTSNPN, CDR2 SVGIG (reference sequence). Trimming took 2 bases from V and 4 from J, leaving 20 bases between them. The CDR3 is CAWSKEGANSRETQYF. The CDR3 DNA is TGTGCCTGGAGTAAGGAAGGAGCGAACAGCCGAGAGACCCAGTACTTC.

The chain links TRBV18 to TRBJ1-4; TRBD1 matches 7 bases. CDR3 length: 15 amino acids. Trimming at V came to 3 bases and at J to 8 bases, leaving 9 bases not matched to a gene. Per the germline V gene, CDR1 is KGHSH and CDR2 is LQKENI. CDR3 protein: CASSPRTGRLEKLFF. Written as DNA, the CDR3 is TGTGCCAGCTCACCTAGGACAGGAAGGTTGGAAAAACTGTTTTTT.

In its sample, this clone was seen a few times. CDR3 coding DNA: TGTGCCAGCAGCCCCGGGACTAGCGGGGTTACAGATACGCAGTATTTT. It codes for CASSPGTSGVTDTQYF. The chain uses TRBV11-1 and TRBJ2-3, with 13 bases identical to TRBD2. Germline lookup yields CDR1 SGHAT and CDR2 FQDESV (reference sequence). The CDR3 runs 16 residues. V shed 5 bases, J shed 3 bases, and the junction held 5 bases outside the gene matches.

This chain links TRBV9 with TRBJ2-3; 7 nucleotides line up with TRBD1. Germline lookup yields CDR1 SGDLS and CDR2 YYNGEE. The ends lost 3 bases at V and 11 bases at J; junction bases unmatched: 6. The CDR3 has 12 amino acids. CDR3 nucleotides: TGTGCCAGCAGCGCCCAACAGGGGAGGCAGTATTTT. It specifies CASSAQQGRQYF.

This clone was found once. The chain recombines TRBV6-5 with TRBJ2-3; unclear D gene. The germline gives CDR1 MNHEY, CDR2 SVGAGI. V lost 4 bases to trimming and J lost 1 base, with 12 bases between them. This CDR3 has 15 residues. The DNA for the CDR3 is TGTGCCAGCAGTTCCCTAGGCGCGCGCACAGATACGCAGTATTTT. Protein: CASSSLGARTDTQYF.

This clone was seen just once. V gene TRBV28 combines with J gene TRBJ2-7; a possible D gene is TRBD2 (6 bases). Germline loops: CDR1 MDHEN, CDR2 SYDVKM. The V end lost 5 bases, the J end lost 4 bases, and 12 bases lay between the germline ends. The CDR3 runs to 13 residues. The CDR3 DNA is TGTGCCAGCAGTCCCGGGGGTAGATACGAGCAGTACTTC. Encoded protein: CASSPGGRYEQYF.

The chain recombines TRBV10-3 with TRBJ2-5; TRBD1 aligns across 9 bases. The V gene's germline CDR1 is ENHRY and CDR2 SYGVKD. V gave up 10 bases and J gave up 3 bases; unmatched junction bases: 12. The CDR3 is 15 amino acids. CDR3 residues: CATRHRDRVEETQYF. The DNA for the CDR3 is TGTGCCACACGACACCGGGACAGGGTGGAAGAGACCCAGTACTTC.

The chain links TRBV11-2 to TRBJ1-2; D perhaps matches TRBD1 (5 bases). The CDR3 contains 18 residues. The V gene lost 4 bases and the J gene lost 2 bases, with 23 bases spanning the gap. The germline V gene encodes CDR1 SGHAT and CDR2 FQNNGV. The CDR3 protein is CASSYGLGVPRGNYGYTF. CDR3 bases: TGTGCCAGCAGCTATGGCCTGGGAGTCCCTAGGGGCAACTATGGCTACACCTTC.

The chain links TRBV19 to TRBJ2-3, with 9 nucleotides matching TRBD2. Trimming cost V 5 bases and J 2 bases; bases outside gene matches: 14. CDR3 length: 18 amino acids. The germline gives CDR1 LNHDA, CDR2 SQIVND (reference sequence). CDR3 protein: CASSPRRGAGGITDTQYF. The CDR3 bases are TGTGCCAGTAGTCCCCGAAGGGGAGCGGGGGGCATCACAGATACGCAGTATTTT.

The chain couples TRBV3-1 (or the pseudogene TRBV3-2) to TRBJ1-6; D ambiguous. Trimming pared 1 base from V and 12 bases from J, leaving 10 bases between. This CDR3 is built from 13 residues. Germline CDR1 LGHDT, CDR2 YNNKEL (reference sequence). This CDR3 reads CASSQGLPLPLHF. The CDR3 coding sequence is TGTGCCAGCAGCCAAGGGCTCCCTCTACCCCTCCACTTT.